This T cell receptor beta chain is from a study of beta chain features in type 1 diabetes. The study, taken as a whole, reports: Shorter templates might be favored by PCR, equally in patients and controls. There was a moderate but significant shortening of TCRB CDR3s in all four CD4+ subsets of Type 1 diabetes patients.

In regard to this clone: What it recognizes is unknown.

Expressed TCRB transcripts got sequenced, as all isolated RNA was reverse transcribed. Profiled with immunoSEQ multiplex PCR; TCRdb holds only in-frame clones, not every one. The table lists 600,000 to 700,000 clones, 9.5% to 15% of them singletons. The V and J ends lost 2 bases and 1 base respectively, with 17 bases between them. Germline assignment: CDR1 SNHLY and CDR2 FYNNEI. This CDR3 has 17 amino acids. Central memory, naive, regulatory and stem cell-like memory CD4+ cells were sorted by CD45RO/CCR7/CD25/CD127/CD95/CD27. The receptor comes from a man aged 30 to 39 with type 1 diabetes. The V call is TRBV2, the J call TRBJ1-2, with a possible D match to TRBD1 (5 bases). What was sequenced was naive CD4+ T cells from blood. CDR3 amino acids: CASSELGVGDNNYGYTF. Written as DNA, the CDR3 is TGTGCCAGCAGTGAACTAGGGGTCGGAGACAATAACTATGGCTACACCTTC.